These T cell receptor beta chains were read from a single sample in a study of T cell changes during pregnancy in multiple sclerosis. Libraries were prepared by immunoSEQ multiplex PCR; TCRdb keeps only in-frame clonotypes and omits some of them. This table has more than 85,000 clones, just under 95% appearing once. The sequenced sample was peripheral blood, obtained in the third trimester of pregnancy. The receptors come from a female donor in good health, enrolled as a control in a pregnancy study. Both conserved end residues are part of each CDR3. The order of the fields is J gene, clone size, D gene, CDR3 length, V gene, CDR3 DNA, CDR3 protein. A D gene is named only where the DNA matches it firmly. Expanded clones are given a class, and other clones once, few, many or no size at all.

J gene: TRBJ2-1; clone size: -; D gene: -; CDR3 length: 17; V gene: TRBV7-6; CDR3 DNA: TGTGCCAGCAGCTTAGGCCTACAGGTTAGCTCCTACAATGAGCAGTTCTTC; CDR3 protein: CASSLGLQVSSYNEQFF
J gene: TRBJ1-1; clone size: -; D gene: -; CDR3 length: 15; V gene: TRBV2; CDR3 DNA: TGTGCCAGCAGGAGGGAGGGGCCGTCGGGCACTGAAGCTTTCTTT; CDR3 protein: CASRREGPSGTEAFF
J gene: TRBJ2-5; clone size: -; D gene: -; CDR3 length: 16; V gene: TRBV5-1; CDR3 DNA: TGCGCCAGCAGCTTGGTCTCAGGGGGGAACCAAGAGACCCAGTACTTC; CDR3 protein: CASSLVSGGNQETQYF
J gene: TRBJ2-1; clone size: -; D gene: -; CDR3 length: 15; V gene: TRBV9; CDR3 DNA: TGTGCCAGCAGCGCCCTGCGGAGCTCCTACAATGAGCAGTTCTTC; CDR3 protein: CASSALRSSYNEQFF
J gene: TRBJ2-7; clone size: -; D gene: TRBD2; CDR3 length: 15; V gene: TRBV7-8; CDR3 DNA: TGTGCCAGCAGCCCAAATGCGGGAGAAGTATACGAGCAGTACTTC; CDR3 protein: CASSPNAGEVYEQYF
J gene: TRBJ2-7; clone size: -; D gene: TRBD1; CDR3 length: 15; V gene: TRBV29-1; CDR3 DNA: TGCAGCGTCGTAGTTGGGACAGGGGATCACTACGAGCAGTACTTC; CDR3 protein: CSVVVGTGDHYEQYF
J gene: TRBJ2-7; clone size: -; D gene: -; CDR3 length: 13; V gene: TRBV25-1; CDR3 DNA: TGTGCCAGCAGTGCACTGGACAGAGGTGAGCAGTACTTC; CDR3 protein: CASSALDRGEQYF
J gene: TRBJ1-5; clone size: -; D gene: -; CDR3 length: 13; V gene: TRBV21-1; CDR3 DNA: TGTGCCAGCGGAGACAGGGGCAATCAGCCCCAGCATTTT; CDR3 protein: CASGDRGNQPQHF
J gene: TRBJ2-2; clone size: -; D gene: -; CDR3 length: 15; V gene: TRBV5-1; CDR3 DNA: TGCGCCAGCAGCTTTGAGGGGGCGAACACCGGGGAGCTGTTTTTT; CDR3 protein: CASSFEGANTGELFF
J gene: TRBJ1-4; clone size: -; D gene: -; CDR3 length: 14; V gene: TRBV5-1; CDR3 DNA: TGCGCCAGCAGAGAGGGCTCGACTAATGAAAAACTGTTTTTT; CDR3 protein: CASREGSTNEKLFF
J gene: TRBJ2-7; clone size: -; D gene: TRBD1; CDR3 length: 14; V gene: TRBV11-1; CDR3 DNA: TGTGCCAGCAGCTTGGACAGGTACTCCTACGAGCAGTACTTC; CDR3 protein: CASSLDRYSYEQYF
J gene: TRBJ2-3; clone size: -; D gene: -; CDR3 length: 13; V gene: TRBV4-1; CDR3 DNA: TGCGCCAGCAGCCATGACAGTTCCGATACGCAGTATTTT; CDR3 protein: CASSHDSSDTQYF
J gene: TRBJ1-5; clone size: -; D gene: TRBD1; CDR3 length: 15; V gene: TRBV6-6; CDR3 DNA: TGTGCCAGCAACAGGGGGCCCAATAGCAATCAGCCCCAGCATTTT; CDR3 protein: CASNRGPNSNQPQHF
J gene: TRBJ2-2; clone size: -; D gene: -; CDR3 length: 16; V gene: TRBV5-1; CDR3 DNA: TGCGCCAGCACCCCAGTTGGGGGCTGGAACACCGGGGAGCTGTTTTTT; CDR3 protein: CASTPVGGWNTGELFF
J gene: TRBJ2-7; clone size: -; D gene: TRBD2; CDR3 length: 15; V gene: TRBV27; CDR3 DNA: TGTGCCAGCAGTTTATATAGCGGGTACAGCTACGAGCAGTACTTC; CDR3 protein: CASSLYSGYSYEQYF
J gene: TRBJ1-1; clone size: once; D gene: -; CDR3 length: 13; V gene: TRBV18; CDR3 DNA: TGTGCCAGCTCACGTAGGAGAGACACTGAAGCTTTCTTT; CDR3 protein: CASSRRRDTEAFF
J gene: TRBJ1-2; clone size: once; D gene: -; CDR3 length: 13; V gene: TRBV29-1; CDR3 DNA: TGCAGCGTCGATACGGACAGTAACTATGGCTACACCTTC; CDR3 protein: CSVDTDSNYGYTF
J gene: TRBJ1-2; clone size: -; D gene: -; CDR3 length: 13; V gene: TRBV4-2; CDR3 DNA: TGTGCCAGCAGCCAAGCTCGTTTTGATGGCTACACCTTC; CDR3 protein: CASSQARFDGYTF
J gene: TRBJ2-3; clone size: -; D gene: TRBD2; CDR3 length: 16; V gene: TRBV19; CDR3 DNA: TGTGCCAGTAGCCCCCCAGGACTAGCGGGAGGATCAACCCAGTATTTT; CDR3 protein: CASSPPGLAGGSTQYF
J gene: TRBJ2-5; clone size: few; D gene: TRBD2; CDR3 length: 17; V gene: TRBV18; CDR3 DNA: TGTGCCAGCTCACCCTGGACTAGCGGGGCCAATGTGGAGACCCAGTACTTC; CDR3 protein: CASSPWTSGANVETQYF
J gene: TRBJ1-2; clone size: -; D gene: -; CDR3 length: 14; V gene: TRBV28; CDR3 DNA: TGTGCCAGCGCGGGCCCACCCAATAACTATGGCTACACCTTC; CDR3 protein: CASAGPPNNYGYTF
J gene: TRBJ2-3; clone size: few; D gene: -; CDR3 length: 11; V gene: TRBV9; CDR3 DNA: TGTGCCAGCAGCGTTCAAGATACGCAGTATTTT; CDR3 protein: CASSVQDTQYF
J gene: TRBJ2-3; clone size: -; D gene: TRBD2; CDR3 length: 17; V gene: TRBV7-2; CDR3 DNA: TGTGCCAGCAGCTTAGCTGGACTAGCTTTGAGGAGGGATACGCAGTATTTT; CDR3 protein: CASSLAGLALRRDTQYF
J gene: TRBJ2-1; clone size: -; D gene: -; CDR3 length: 13; V gene: TRBV2; CDR3 DNA: TGTGCCAGCAGTGAACAACTGTACAATGAGCAGTTCTTC; CDR3 protein: CASSEQLYNEQFF
J gene: TRBJ2-6; clone size: -; D gene: TRBD1; CDR3 length: 15; V gene: TRBV28; CDR3 DNA: TGTGCCAGCATTCCTACAGGGGCCGGGGCCAACGTCCTGACTTTC; CDR3 protein: CASIPTGAGANVLTF
J gene: TRBJ2-7; clone size: -; D gene: -; CDR3 length: 13; V gene: TRBV6-5; CDR3 DNA: TGTGCCAGCAGCCGCGACAGGAGTAACGAGCAGTACTTC; CDR3 protein: CASSRDRSNEQYF
J gene: TRBJ1-5; clone size: -; D gene: -; CDR3 length: 13; V gene: TRBV28; CDR3 DNA: TGTGCCAGCAGTTCCCGGAGCAATCAGCCCCAGCATTTT; CDR3 protein: CASSSRSNQPQHF
J gene: TRBJ2-3; clone size: -; D gene: TRBD2; CDR3 length: 16; V gene: TRBV6-1; CDR3 DNA: TGTGCCAGCAGTGAAGCGCTAGCGGGAGGGCCAGATACGCAGTATTTT; CDR3 protein: CASSEALAGGPDTQYF
J gene: TRBJ1-2; clone size: few; D gene: -; CDR3 length: 13; V gene: TRBV6-5; CDR3 DNA: TGTGCCAGCAGTCAAACCTTCCAGGGAAGCTACACCTTC; CDR3 protein: CASSQTFQGSYTF
J gene: TRBJ2-3; clone size: -; D gene: TRBD2; CDR3 length: 14; V gene: TRBV5-1; CDR3 DNA: TGCGCCAGCAGCTTGGGTCGGGAGGCAGATACGCAGTATTTT; CDR3 protein: CASSLGREADTQYF
J gene: TRBJ2-5; clone size: -; D gene: TRBD2; CDR3 length: 16; V gene: TRBV5-1; CDR3 DNA: TGCGCCAGCAGCTTGATTAGCGGGAGGGCCAGGGAGACCCAGTACTTC; CDR3 protein: CASSLISGRARETQYF
J gene: TRBJ2-7; clone size: -; D gene: TRBD1; CDR3 length: 15; V gene: TRBV5-6; CDR3 DNA: TGTGCCAGCAGCTTTCAGGGGACAGGGGGCGTCGAGCAGTACTTC; CDR3 protein: CASSFQGTGGVEQYF
J gene: TRBJ2-5; clone size: -; D gene: TRBD2; CDR3 length: 15; V gene: TRBV5-8; CDR3 DNA: TGTGCCAGCAGCTTGGCGGGGGGTAAGAGAGAGACCCAGTACTTC; CDR3 protein: CASSLAGGKRETQYF
J gene: TRBJ2-3; clone size: -; D gene: TRBD1; CDR3 length: 14; V gene: TRBV5-1; CDR3 DNA: TGCGCCAGCAGCGACAGGGGGCGCGGAGATACGCAGTATTTT; CDR3 protein: CASSDRGRGDTQYF
J gene: TRBJ2-2; clone size: -; D gene: TRBD1; CDR3 length: 13; V gene: TRBV2; CDR3 DNA: TGTGCCAGCACGACAGGGGGTAGCCGGGAGCTGTTTTTT; CDR3 protein: CASTTGGSRELFF
J gene: TRBJ2-7; clone size: -; D gene: TRBD2; CDR3 length: 17; V gene: TRBV14; CDR3 DNA: TGTGCCAGCAGCCAAGGGGGTGGGGCGGGAGGGGCCTACGAGCAGTACTTC; CDR3 protein: CASSQGGGAGGAYEQYF
J gene: TRBJ2-7; clone size: -; D gene: TRBD2; CDR3 length: 16; V gene: TRBV7-9; CDR3 DNA: TGTGCCAGCAGCCCTGGACTAGCGGGAGGGTGGTACGAGCAGTACTTC; CDR3 protein: CASSPGLAGGWYEQYF
J gene: TRBJ2-5; clone size: -; D gene: TRBD2; CDR3 length: 17; V gene: TRBV6-4; CDR3 DNA: TGTGCCAGCAGTGACTACGGGGGGAAGCGGGAACAAGAGACCCAGTACTTC; CDR3 protein: CASSDYGGKREQETQYF